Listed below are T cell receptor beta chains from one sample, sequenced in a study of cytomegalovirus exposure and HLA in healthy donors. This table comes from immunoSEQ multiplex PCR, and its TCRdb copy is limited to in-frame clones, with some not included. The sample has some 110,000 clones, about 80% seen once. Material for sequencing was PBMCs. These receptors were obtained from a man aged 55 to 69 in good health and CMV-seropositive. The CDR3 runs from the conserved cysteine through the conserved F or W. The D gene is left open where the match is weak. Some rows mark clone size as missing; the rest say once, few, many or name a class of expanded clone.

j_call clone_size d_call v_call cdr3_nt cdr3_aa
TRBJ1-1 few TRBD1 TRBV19 TGTGCCAGTATATTGACAGGGACCCTGAACACTGAAGCTTTCTTT CASILTGTLNTEAFF
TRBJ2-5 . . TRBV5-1 TGCGCCAGCAGCTCGCGGACAGCCCAAGAGACCCAGTACTTC CASSSRTAQETQYF
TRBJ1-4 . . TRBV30 TGTGCCTGGAGTGGAGAGGATCTCAATGAAAAACTGTTTTTT CAWSGEDLNEKLFF
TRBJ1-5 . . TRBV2 TGTGCCAGCAGTGAAGGGCAGGGAGGTCAGCCCCAGCATTTT CASSEGQGGQPQHF
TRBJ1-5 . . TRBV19 TGTGCCAGTAGTCCGTATCAGGGGAGCAATCAGCCCCAGCATTTT CASSPYQGSNQPQHF
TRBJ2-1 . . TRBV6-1 TGTGCCAGCAGTGAAAAACCCCCCACAGCGCAGTTCTTC CASSEKPPTAQFF
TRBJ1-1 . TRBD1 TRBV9 TGTGCCAGCAGCGTAAGGGGGCTGGGGGAGGCTTTCTTT CASSVRGLGEAFF
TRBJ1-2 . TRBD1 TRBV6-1 TGTGCCAGCAGTGGTGGACAGGGGGTGCAGACTAACTATGGCTACACCTTC CASSGGQGVQTNYGYTF
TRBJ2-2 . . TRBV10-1 TGCGCCAGCTCTGACCCGGGGAGGAGCCCTACCGGGGAGCTGTTTTTT CASSDPGRSPTGELFF
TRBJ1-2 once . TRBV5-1 TGCGCCAGCAGCTTCACGGACAGTAACTATGGCTACACCTTC CASSFTDSNYGYTF
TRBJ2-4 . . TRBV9 TGTGCCAGCAGCGCCCAGGGTGGCAAAAACATTCAGTACTTC CASSAQGGKNIQYF
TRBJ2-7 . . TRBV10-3 TGTGCCATCAGTGAGTCGGGTTGGGGGCGTATCGACGAGCAGTACTTC CAISESGWGRIDEQYF
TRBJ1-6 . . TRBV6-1 TGTGCCAGCAGTCCCTCAGGGTTCGATTCACCCCTCCACTTT CASSPSGFDSPLHF
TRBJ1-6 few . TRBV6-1 TGTGCCAGCAGTGAAGTTGGAGGGGCACCCCTCCACTTT CASSEVGGAPLHF
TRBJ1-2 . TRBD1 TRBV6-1 TGTGCCAGCAGTGAAGTGGAAGGGGGCGGCTACACCTTC CASSEVEGGGYTF
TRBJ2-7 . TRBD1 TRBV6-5 TGTGCCAGCAGCGACAGGGGGCAGGTCTCCTACGAGCAGTACTTC CASSDRGQVSYEQYF
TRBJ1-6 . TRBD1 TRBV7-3 TGTGCCAGCAGCTTGACAGGGTATAATTCACCCCTCCACTTT CASSLTGYNSPLHF
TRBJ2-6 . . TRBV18 TGTGCCAGCTCGATTACAGTCTCTGGGGCCAACGTCCTGACTTTC CASSITVSGANVLTF
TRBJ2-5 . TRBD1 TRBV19 TGTGCCAGTAGTACGACAGGGGGCTGGGAGACCCAGTACTTC CASSTTGGWETQYF
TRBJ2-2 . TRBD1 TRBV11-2 TGTGCCAGCAGCTTATCTTCCGGGACAGGGGGGACCGGGGAGCTGTTTTTT CASSLSSGTGGTGELFF
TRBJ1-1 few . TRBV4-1 TGCGCCAGCAGCCAAGATCTCCTGAACACTGAAGCTTTCTTT CASSQDLLNTEAFF
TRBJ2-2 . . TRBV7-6 TGTGCCAGCAGCTTAGCGTACGAGGGATCCAACACCGGGGAGCTGTTTTTT CASSLAYEGSNTGELFF
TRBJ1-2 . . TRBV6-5 TGTGCCAGCAGTCCCCCCGGGGGGGCTGGTGGCTACACCTTC CASSPPGGAGGYTF
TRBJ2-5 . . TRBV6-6 TGTGCCAGCAGCTACCAAGAGACCCAGTACTTC CASSYQETQYF
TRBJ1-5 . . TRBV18 TGTGCCAGCTCGGGGCAGGATCCCAATCAGCCCCAGCATTTT CASSGQDPNQPQHF
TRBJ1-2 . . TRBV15 TGTGCCACCAGCGAGGCATCCTATGGCTACACCTTC CATSEASYGYTF
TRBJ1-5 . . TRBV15 TGTGCCACCAAGGGGACTGTGGAAAGCAATCAGCCCCAGCATTTT CATKGTVESNQPQHF
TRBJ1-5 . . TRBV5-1 TGCGCCAGCAGCTTGGATTGGGGCGGAAATCAGCCCCAGCATTTT CASSLDWGGNQPQHF
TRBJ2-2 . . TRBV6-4 TGTGCCAGCAGCCCGGAGGGGAACGGGGAGCTGTTTTTT CASSPEGNGELFF
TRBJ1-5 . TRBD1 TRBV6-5 TGTGCCAGCAGTACAGGACAGGCCCTCGGGCCCCAGCATTTT CASSTGQALGPQHF
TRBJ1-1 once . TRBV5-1 TGCGCCAGCAGCTTGACAGGGCACACTGAAGCTTTCTTT CASSLTGHTEAFF
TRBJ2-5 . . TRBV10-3 TGTGCCATCAGTGACCCGAGGGTCGGCGCTCGTGCTCAAGAGACCCAGTACTTC CAISDPRVGARAQETQYF
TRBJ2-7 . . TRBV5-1 TGCGCCAGCAGCTTGGCCAGGGGAGATTACGAGCAGTACTTC CASSLARGDYEQYF
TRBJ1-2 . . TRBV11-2 TGTGCCAGCAGCTTAGGGAGCAGATCTAACTATGGCTACACCTTC CASSLGSRSNYGYTF
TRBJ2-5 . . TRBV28 TGTGCCAGCAGTTTACTCCGCCCGAAGGGGGGGGGAGAGACCCAGTACTTC CASSLLRPKGGGETQYF
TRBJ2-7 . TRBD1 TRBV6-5 TGTGCCAGCAGTTCCGACGGGACAGGCTACTACGAGCAGTACTTC CASSSDGTGYYEQYF
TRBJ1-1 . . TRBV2 TGTGCCAGCAGCAGAACACATACAGGGCTAAACACTGAAGCTTTCTTT CASSRTHTGLNTEAFF
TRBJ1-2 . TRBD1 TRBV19 TGTGCCACAGGACCGACAGGGTTGAATGGCTACACCTTC CATGPTGLNGYTF
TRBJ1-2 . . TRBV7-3 TGTGCCAGCAGCTCCTCTCCGTCCTATGGCTACACCTTC CASSSSPSYGYTF
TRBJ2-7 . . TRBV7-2 TGTGCCAGCAGACAGGGCCCTCTCCACGAGCAGTACTTC CASRQGPLHEQYF
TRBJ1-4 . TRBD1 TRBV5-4 TGTGCCAGCAGCTCAGAAGTGGGACAGGGATTCGAAAAACTGTTTTTT CASSSEVGQGFEKLFF
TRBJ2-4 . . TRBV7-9 TGTGCCAGCAGCTTAGATGGACGGGGGAACATTCAGTACTTC CASSLDGRGNIQYF